This passage covers 20 T cell receptor beta chains from one sample sequenced in a study of shared clonotypes between healthy human individuals. Sequencing was performed with immunoSEQ multiplex PCR; in TCRdb, only in-frame clones are kept and a portion is missing. The sample holds over 1.4 million clones, roughly 95% seen once. Sequencing was performed on naive CD4+ T cells sorted from blood. Subset given: CD45RA+ positively selected. These receptors all come from a man in his thirties or forties in good health.

The J gene is TRBJ2-3, the V gene TRBV28; 13 positions agree with TRBD2. This CDR3 is built from 16 residues. The trim removed 6 bases at V and 5 bases at J, leaving 8 bases unmatched. CDR1 and CDR2 from the germline V gene are MDHEN and SYDVKM. The CDR3 here is CASSLLAGGVGDTQYF. The DNA for the CDR3 is TGTGCCAGCAGCTTACTAGCGGGAGGGGTCGGAGATACGCAGTATTTT. The complete variable domain, with remaining parts taken from reference TRBV28 and TRBJ2-3, reads DVKVTQSSRYLVKRTGEKVFLECVQDMDHENMFWYRQDPGLGLRLIYFSYDVKMKEKGDIPEGYSVSREKKERFSLILESASTNQTSMYLCASSLLAGGVGDTQYFGPGTRLTVL.

The rearrangement links TRBV14 to TRBJ2-5; 8 bases match TRBD2. The length of the CDR3 is 15 residues. Germline lookup yields CDR1 SGHDN and CDR2 FVKESK. J was trimmed by 9 bases and V by 3 bases; bases with no gene match: 12. The CDR3 nucleotides read TGTGCCAGCAGCCAGCAAGCGGGAGTGGGTATCGCCCAGTACTTC. It specifies CASSQQAGVGIAQYF.

The chain has TRBV19 and TRBJ2-2, with TRBD1 matching 10 bases. Germline CDR1 reads LNHDA; CDR2 reads SQIVND (reference sequence). The CDR3 covers 17 residues. With V trimmed by 1 base and J by 4 bases, 6 bases remained unmatched. The CDR3 sequence is CASSIVTGTGVTGELFF. The CDR3 nucleotides read TGTGCCAGTAGTATAGTTACCGGGACAGGGGTCACCGGGGAGCTGTTTTTT.

The rearrangement links TRBV19 to TRBJ2-2; the D gene is possibly TRBD2 (5 bases). The V gene's germline CDR1 is LNHDA and CDR2 SQIVND (reference sequence). The V gene lost 5 bases and the J gene lost 5 bases, with 15 bases spanning the gap. This CDR3 has 15 amino acids. CDR3 coding DNA: TGTGCCAGTAGTGGCACCGCAGGACTGACCGGGGAGCTGTTTTTT. Residues: CASSGTAGLTGELFF.

This sequence joins TRBV19 and TRBJ2-1, with 11 bases identical to TRBD2. The CDR3 covers 14 residues. Germline assignment: CDR1 LNHDA and CDR2 SQIVND (reference sequence). V trimming: 8 bases; J trimming: 4 bases; junction bases outside the gene matches: 4. CDR3: CASRVAGGYNEQFF. CDR3 DNA: TGTGCCAGTCGAGTAGCGGGAGGGTACAATGAGCAGTTCTTC.

This chain connects TRBV30 to TRBJ1-1, with D unresolved. The CDR3 has 15 amino acids. V lost 3 bases to trimming and J lost 1 base, with 15 bases between them. Germline V gene sequence: CDR1 GTSNPN, CDR2 SVGIG (reference sequence). CDR3 coding DNA: TGTGCCTGGAGCCCACGGGCCCAGCCGAACACTGAAGCTTTCTTT. Amino acid sequence: CAWSPRAQPNTEAFF.

This clone occurred a few times. CDR3 nucleotides: TGCGCCAGCAGCAGTACTCGGGACTTGAAGTACGAGCAGTACTTC. This translates into CASSSTRDLKYEQYF. The V gene is TRBV4-3, the J gene TRBJ2-7; possible D gene TRBD2, 6 bases. The CDR3 has 15 residues. The V end was cut by 5 bases, the J end by 4 bases, with 18 bases between. Looked up from germline, CDR1 is LGHNA and CDR2 is YSLEER.

This rearrangement joins TRBV6-5 to TRBJ1-2, with a tentative D call TRBD1 (6 bases). Germline values: CDR1 MNHEY, CDR2 SVGAGI. This CDR3 contains 11 residues. The ends were cut back, 7 bases at V and 8 bases at J, with 11 bases in the middle. CDR3 amino acids: CASTNRVGYTF. The CDR3 coding sequence is TGTGCCAGCACCAACAGGGTCGGCTACACCTTC.

The V and J genes are TRBV5-4 and TRBJ2-1; D gene unclear. Trimming took 4 bases from V and 5 from J, leaving 7 bases between them. Germline CDR1 reads SGHNT; CDR2 reads YYREEE (reference sequence). CDR3 length: 12 amino acids. CDR3 amino acids: CASSLWDNEQFF. DNA for the CDR3: TGTGCCAGCAGCCTTTGGGACAATGAGCAGTTCTTC.

Turning to this clone: This sample includes further DNA sequences coding for the same CDR3. The chain has TRBV5-1 and TRBJ2-3; tentative D call: TRBD2 (5 bases). Germline CDR1 reads SGHRS; CDR2 reads YFSETQ. Trimming cost V 5 bases and J 0 bases, with 10 bases left between them. This CDR3 comprises 14 residues. The CDR3 here is CASSGGLSTDTQYF. As DNA, the CDR3 is TGCGCCAGCAGTGGAGGACTTAGCACAGATACGCAGTATTTT.

V is TRBV28 and J is TRBJ1-5; 9 positions agree with TRBD1. Trimming removed 3 bases from V and 5 bases from J; junction bases left unmatched: 14. Germline values: CDR1 MDHEN, CDR2 SYDVKM. The CDR3 is 18 residues long. The chain's CDR3 is CASSLVRGTGTRDQPQHF. The CDR3 nucleotides read TGTGCCAGCAGTTTGGTTCGTGGGACAGGGACCCGGGATCAGCCCCAGCATTTT.

In its sample, this clone was seen a few times. V and J are TRBV7-9 and TRBJ1-1; D possibly corresponds to TRBD1 (5 bases). Germline assignment: CDR1 SEHNR and CDR2 FQNEAQ (reference sequence). This CDR3 contains 14 residues. V lost 10 bases and J lost 0, with 15 bases in between. Here the CDR3 DNA reads TGTGCCATCACTTCGCGGGGCGTGAACACTGAAGCTTTCTTT. Encoded protein: CAITSRGVNTEAFF.

Comment on this clone: One end of the junction does not line up with germline, which may come from a read error. The genes are TRBV7-7 and TRBJ1-1; 8 bases line up with TRBD1. This CDR3 has 14 amino acids. Per germline, CDR1 SSHAT and CDR2 FNYEAQ (reference sequence). CDR3 coding DNA: TGTGCTAGCAGCCCGCTCGACAGGGGCACTGAAGCTTTCTTT. Its protein is CASSPLDRGTEAFF.

The CDR3 bases are TGTGCCAGTAGTATATTTGGCCAGGGCAGTGGAAACACCATATATTTT. This encodes CASSIFGQGSGNTIYF. The genes are TRBV19 and TRBJ1-3; a possible D gene is TRBD1 (5 bases). Trimming left V 2 bases short and J 3 bases short, with 14 bases between. From germline, CDR1 is LNHDA and CDR2 SQIVND (reference sequence). CDR3 length equals 16 residues.

This chain joins TRBV18 and TRBJ2-1; D perhaps matches TRBD1 (5 bases). Germline V CDR1 and CDR2: KGHSH, LQKENI. Trimming removed 2 bases at V and 12 bases at J, with 14 bases between. The CDR3 extends over 13 amino acids. The CDR3 region has the DNA TGTGCCAGCTCACCAGGAAGGGGTTATGTGCAGTTCTTC. This gives the protein CASSPGRGYVQFF.

V gene TRBV6-5 combines with J gene TRBJ2-1; 11 bases map to TRBD2. Germline trimming cut 5 bases from V and 10 bases from J; bases unmatched to any gene: 7. The CDR3 has 14 amino acids. Per germline, CDR1 MNHEY and CDR2 SVGAGI. The CDR3 nucleotides are TGTGCCAGCAGTCGACTAGCGGGGAATGAGGAGCAGTTCTTC. This gives the protein CASSRLAGNEEQFF.

The chain joins TRBV10-3 to TRBJ1-1; no clear D gene. CDR1 and CDR2 from the germline V gene are ENHRY and SYGVKD. The CDR3 consists of 12 residues. V lost 1 base and J lost 7, with 7 bases in between. CDR3 in DNA: TGTGCCATCAGTGAGTTGGGCATTGAAGCTTTCTTT. It yields the protein CAISELGIEAFF.

This chain uses TRBV10-2 with TRBJ1-2; 8 nucleotides agree with TRBD1. There are 15 residues in the CDR3. Germline CDR1 and CDR2: WSHSY and SAAADI. Germline trimming cut 4 bases from V and 4 bases from J; bases unmatched to any gene: 8. CDR3 region: CASSGWQGATYGYTF. The CDR3 DNA reads as TGCGCCAGCAGTGGGTGGCAGGGGGCTACCTATGGCTACACCTTC.

The chain recombines TRBV5-1 with TRBJ1-2; D call uncertain. The V and J ends lost 1 base and 8 bases respectively, with 12 bases between them. This CDR3 has 13 amino acids. Germline V gene data show CDR1 as SGHRS and CDR2 as YFSETQ. The CDR3 DNA follows: TGCGCCAGCAGCTTGCTTGGGCAGGAGGGCTACACCTTC. It yields the protein CASSLLGQEGYTF.

The J gene is TRBJ1-2, the V gene TRBV25-1, with D perhaps TRBD1 (6 bases). Between the trimmed V and J ends, which lost 7 bases and 6 bases, there was a span of 15 bases. CDR1 is MGHDK, CDR2 SYGVNS, per germline. The CDR3 is made up of 13 amino acids. The CDR3 reads CASKWGQGDGYTF. DNA of the CDR3: TGTGCCAGCAAATGGGGGCAAGGAGATGGCTACACCTTC.